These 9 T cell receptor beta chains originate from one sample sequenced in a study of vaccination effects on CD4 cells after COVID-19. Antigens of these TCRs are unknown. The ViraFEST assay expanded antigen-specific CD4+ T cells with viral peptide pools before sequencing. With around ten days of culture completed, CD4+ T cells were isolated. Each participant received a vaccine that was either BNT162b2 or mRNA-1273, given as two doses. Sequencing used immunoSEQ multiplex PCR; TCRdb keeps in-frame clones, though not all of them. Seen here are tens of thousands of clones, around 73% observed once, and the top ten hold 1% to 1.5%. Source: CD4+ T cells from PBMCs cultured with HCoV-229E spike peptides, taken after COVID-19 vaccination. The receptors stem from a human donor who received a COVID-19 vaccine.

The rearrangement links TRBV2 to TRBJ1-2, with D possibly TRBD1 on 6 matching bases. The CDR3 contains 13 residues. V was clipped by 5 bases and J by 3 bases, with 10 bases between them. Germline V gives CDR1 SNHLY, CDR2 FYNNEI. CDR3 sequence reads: CASSPGVDYGYTF. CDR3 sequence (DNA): TGTGCCAGCAGTCCAGGGGTGGACTATGGCTACACCTTC.

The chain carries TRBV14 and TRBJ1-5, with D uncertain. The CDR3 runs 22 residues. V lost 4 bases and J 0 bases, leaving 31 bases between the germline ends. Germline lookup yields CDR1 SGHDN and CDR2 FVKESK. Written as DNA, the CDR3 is TGTGCCAGCAGCCGGTTGGGTAATCACACTCATGATGCACTGTGTAGCAATCAGCCCCAGCATTTT. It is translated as CASSRLGNHTHDALCSNQPQHF.

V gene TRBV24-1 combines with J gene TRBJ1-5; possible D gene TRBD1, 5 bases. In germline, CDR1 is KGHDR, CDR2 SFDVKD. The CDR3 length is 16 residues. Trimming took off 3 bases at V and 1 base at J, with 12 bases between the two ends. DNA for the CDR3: TGTGCCACCAGTGATGCTGGTCAGGGAAGCAATCAGCCCCAGCATTTT. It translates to CATSDAGQGSNQPQHF.

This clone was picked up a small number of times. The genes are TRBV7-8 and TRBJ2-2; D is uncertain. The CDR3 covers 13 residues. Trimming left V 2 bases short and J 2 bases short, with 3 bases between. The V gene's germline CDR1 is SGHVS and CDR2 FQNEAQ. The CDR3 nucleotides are TGTGCCAGCAGCTTAAAAAACACCGGGGAGCTGTTTTTT. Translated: CASSLKNTGELFF.

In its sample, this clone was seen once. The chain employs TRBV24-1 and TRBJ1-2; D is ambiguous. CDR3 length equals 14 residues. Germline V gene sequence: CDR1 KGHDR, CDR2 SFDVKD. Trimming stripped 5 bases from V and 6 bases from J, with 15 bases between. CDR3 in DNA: TGTGCCACCAGTGCCGGCAGTTTATCCCATGGCTACACCTTC. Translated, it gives CATSAGSLSHGYTF.

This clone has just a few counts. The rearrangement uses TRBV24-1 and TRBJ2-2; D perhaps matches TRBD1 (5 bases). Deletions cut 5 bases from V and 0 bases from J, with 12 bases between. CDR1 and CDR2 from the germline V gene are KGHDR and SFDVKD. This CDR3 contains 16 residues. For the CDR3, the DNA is TGTGCCACCAGTGCTAGTCCAGGGCCGAACACCGGGGAGCTGTTTTTT. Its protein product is CATSASPGPNTGELFF.

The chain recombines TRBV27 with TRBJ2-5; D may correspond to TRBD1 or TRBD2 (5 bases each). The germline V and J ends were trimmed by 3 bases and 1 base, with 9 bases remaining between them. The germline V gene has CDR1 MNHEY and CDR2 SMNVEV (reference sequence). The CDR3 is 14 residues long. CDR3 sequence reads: CASSFRDGQETQYF. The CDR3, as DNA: TGTGCCAGCAGTTTCCGGGACGGCCAAGAGACCCAGTACTTC.

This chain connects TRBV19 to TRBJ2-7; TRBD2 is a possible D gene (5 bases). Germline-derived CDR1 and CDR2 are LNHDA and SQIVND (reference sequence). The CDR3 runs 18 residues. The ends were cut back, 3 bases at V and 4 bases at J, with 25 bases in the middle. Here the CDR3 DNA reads TGTGCCAGTAGTATTCTCCGATGCGGGCAGGTTAACAGTTACGAGCAGTACGTC. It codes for CASSILRCGQVNSYEQYV.

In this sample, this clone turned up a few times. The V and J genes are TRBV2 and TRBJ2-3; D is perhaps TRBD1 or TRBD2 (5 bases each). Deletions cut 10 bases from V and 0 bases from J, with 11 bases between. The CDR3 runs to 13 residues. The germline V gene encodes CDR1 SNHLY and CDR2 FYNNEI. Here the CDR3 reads CATQRDSTDTQYF. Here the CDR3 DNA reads TGTGCCACCCAAAGGGACAGCACAGATACGCAGTATTTT. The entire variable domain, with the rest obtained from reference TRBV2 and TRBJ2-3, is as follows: EPEVTQTPSHQVTQMGQEVILRCVPISNHLYFYWYRQILGQKVEFLVSFYNNEISEKSEIFDDQFSVERPDGSNFTLKIRSTKLEDSAMYFCATQRDSTDTQYFGPGTRLTVL.